Listed below are T cell receptor beta chains from one sample, sequenced in a study of control samples from healthy donors and cancer patients. Generated by immunoSEQ multiplex PCR, the TCRdb table keeps only in-frame clones and is missing some. The table includes some 120,000 clones, roughly 92% detected once. Sequencing was done on a sample of PBMCs. The receptors stem from a man at least 80 years old with head and neck cancer. The CDR3 runs from the conserved cysteine through the conserved F or W. A D gene is named only where the DNA matches it firmly. The size of a clone is reported for some rows only, either as once, few or many, or as a class for expanded clones.

>TRBJ1-1|TRBV6-2/TRBV6-3|13|-|once
CASSYHGDTEAFF
TGTGCCAGCAGTTACCACGGGGACACTGAAGCTTTCTTT
>TRBJ1-5|TRBV2|14|-|-
CASSVGPRNQPQHF
TGTGCCAGCAGTGTGGGACCTCGCAATCAGCCCCAGCATTTT
>TRBJ2-2|TRBV7-7|17|TRBD2|few
CASSYRLAGSLPGELFF
TGTGCCAGCAGCTACCGACTAGCGGGAAGTCTCCCCGGGGAGCTGTTTTTT
>TRBJ2-5|TRBV19|16|TRBD2|-
CASSDLLAGGLETQYF
TGTGCCAGTAGTGACCTCCTAGCGGGGGGGCTGGAGACCCAGTACTTC
>TRBJ1-2|TRBV7-9|13|-|-
CASSPGQGRGYTF
TGTGCCAGCAGCCCCGGCCAGGGAAGGGGCTACACCTTC
>TRBJ2-2|TRBV11-2|13|-|-
CASSLINTGELFF
TGTGCCAGCAGCTTGATTAACACCGGGGAGCTGTTTTTT
>TRBJ2-5|TRBV5-1|15|TRBD1|once
CASSLGWDSRETQYF
TGCGCCAGCAGCTTGGGTTGGGACAGTCGAGAGACCCAGTACTTC
>TRBJ2-7|TRBV15|18|TRBD1|-
CATSRPDRGRFSPYEQYF
TGTGCCACCAGCAGACCAGACAGGGGGCGGTTCAGTCCCTACGAGCAGTACTTC
>TRBJ1-5|TRBV7-9|12|-|-
CASSSFNQPQHF
TGTGCCAGCAGCTCCTTTAATCAGCCCCAGCATTTT
>TRBJ2-5|TRBV18|16|TRBD2|-
CASSPVTSGSIETQYF
TGTGCCAGCTCACCGGTAACTAGCGGGAGTATAGAGACCCAGTACTTC
>TRBJ1-3|TRBV21-1|18|-|-
CASSKEDRGTKSGNTIYF
TGTGCCAGCAGCAAAGAGGATCGGGGTACTAAGTCTGGAAACACCATATATTTT
>TRBJ1-2|TRBV18|13|-|-
CASSPGQREGYTF
TGTGCCAGCTCACCCGGACAGAGAGAGGGCTACACCTTC
>TRBJ2-2|TRBV6-4|17|-|-
CASSDSSRVIEVGELFF
TGTGCCAGCAGTGACTCGTCCCGAGTAATTGAAGTCGGGGAGCTGTTTTTT
>TRBJ2-2|TRBV6-6|13|-|-
CASSPSVTGELFF
TGTGCCAGCAGCCCCAGCGTGACCGGGGAGCTGTTTTTT
>TRBJ2-3|TRBV3-1/TRBV3-2|13|-|-
CASSLPSTDTQYF
TGTGCCAGCAGCCTACCTAGCACAGATACGCAGTATTTT
>TRBJ1-1|TRBV6-5|12|-|-
CASQTSNTEAFF
TGTGCCAGCCAAACTTCGAACACTGAAGCTTTCTTT
>TRBJ2-5|TRBV5-4|14|-|-
CASSPQRRQETQYF
TGTGCCAGCAGCCCCCAACGGCGACAAGAGACCCAGTACTTC